This T cell receptor (beta chain) was sequenced in a study of T cells in Graves' hyperthyroidism and ophthalmopathy. For the study at large: Staff took peripheral blood when the initial diagnosis was made, before any treatment began.

Source material for PBMCs was 10 ml fresh peripheral blood. RNA transcripts yielded amplified TCR beta CDR3 regions. An initial round of RT-PCR targeting the TCR CDR3 relied on the HTBI primer set. TCRdb passed the multiplex PCR reads through MiXCR, listing each CDR3 protein once. The sample shows some 490,000 distinct CDR3 sequences, approximately 23% of them seen only once. The origin of this receptor is a woman in her 70s with Graves' ophthalmopathy. The specimen was blood.

The CDR3 DNA reads as TGTGCCAGCAGCCTGACCGAGTGGGGGAATGAAAAACTGTTTTTT. As protein: CASSLTEWGNEKLFF. This chain links TRBV3-1 with TRBJ1-4; the D gene is possibly TRBD1 (5 bases). This CDR3 comprises 15 residues. Trimming removed 4 bases from V and 5 bases from J, with 14 bases in between. Germline-derived CDR1 and CDR2 are LGHDT and YNNKEL (reference sequence).